This passage covers 24 T cell receptor beta chains from one sample sequenced in a study of cytomegalovirus exposure and HLA in healthy donors. PCR employed 60 Vbeta and 13 Jbeta primers. The table came from immunoSEQ multiplex PCR; TCRdb's copy has only in-frame clones and leaves some out. In the table there are some 130,000 clones, roughly 85% of which are singletons. The specimen was PBMCs. The receptors shown here come from a man aged 35-49 years in good health and CMV-seropositive.

CDR3 amino acids: CASSSIRDRAYEQYF. CDR3 in DNA: TGTGCCAGCAGCTCGATCCGGGACAGGGCCTACGAGCAGTACTTC. The chain couples TRBV11-2 to TRBJ2-7; TRBD1 aligns across 9 bases. Germline V CDR1 and CDR2: SGHAT, FQNNGV. Losses at the gene ends were 4 bases for V and 2 bases for J; bases not matched to a gene: 6. The CDR3 is 15 residues long. The full variable domain, with the rest looked up from reference TRBV11-2 and TRBJ2-7, is EAGVAQSPRYKIIEKRQSVAFWCNPISGHATLYWYQQILGQGPKLLIQFQNNGVVDDSQLPKDRFSAERLKGVDSTLKIQPAKLEDSAVYLCASSSIRDRAYEQYFGPGTRLTVT.

The chain recombines TRBV9 with TRBJ2-7; no clear D gene. The V gene lost 1 base and the J gene lost 5 bases, with 7 bases spanning the gap. In germline, CDR1 is SGDLS, CDR2 YYNGEE. CDR3 length equals 12 residues. The DNA for the CDR3 is TGTGCCAGCAGCGTAATCCTCCACGAGCAGTACTTC. It encodes CASSVILHEQYF.

The chain carries TRBV6-5 and TRBJ1-1; no reliable D call. V was clipped by 10 bases and J by 1 base, with 13 bases between them. This CDR3 has 13 residues. CDR1 and CDR2 from the germline V gene are MNHEY and SVGAGI. The CDR3 region has the DNA TGTGCCACTAAGGCGGCCTCGAACACTGAAGCTTTCTTT. It specifies CATKAASNTEAFF.

V usage is TRBV6-1 and J usage is TRBJ2-1; D possibly corresponds to TRBD1 (5 bases). The CDR3 runs to 15 residues. Germline V lookup: CDR1 MNHNS, CDR2 SASEGT. Trimming took 5 bases from V and 3 from J, leaving 14 bases between them. This CDR3 reads CASSSGKNLYNEQFF. CDR3 DNA sequence: TGTGCCAGCAGTTCAGGGAAGAATCTCTACAATGAGCAGTTCTTC.

J is TRBJ2-3 and V is TRBV14; TRBD2 aligns across 9 bases. The trim removed 4 bases at V and 4 bases at J, leaving 9 bases unmatched. Germline-derived CDR1 and CDR2 are SGHDN and FVKESK. CDR3 size: 16 residues. DNA for the CDR3: TGTGCCAGCAGCCCACTTCAGCGGGAGGTCTCAGATACGCAGTATTTT. Encoded protein: CASSPLQREVSDTQYF.

The CDR3 DNA reads TGTGCCAGCAGCTTCCCAGGGATCGGACAGCCCCAGCATTTT. Protein product: CASSFPGIGQPQHF. The gene calls are TRBV7-2 and TRBJ1-5, with D possibly being TRBD1 (5 bases). This CDR3 has 14 residues. Germline lookup yields CDR1 SGHTA and CDR2 FQGNSA. Trimming took off 3 bases at V and 7 bases at J, with 13 bases between the two ends.

This clone showed up just a few times. This CDR3 reads CASSLEGRVMHEQYF. CDR3 sequence (DNA): TGCGCCAGCAGCTTGGAAGGCAGGGTCATGCACGAGCAGTACTTC. The V and J genes are TRBV5-1 and TRBJ2-7; D perhaps matches TRBD1 (5 bases). The CDR3 totals 15 residues. The germline V and J ends were trimmed by 0 bases and 5 bases, with 15 bases remaining between them. Germline CDR1 and CDR2: SGHRS and YFSETQ.

The chain links TRBV28 to TRBJ2-2; unclear D gene. This CDR3 is 15 amino acids long. CDR1 and CDR2 (germline): MDHEN, SYDVKM. Between the trimmed V and J ends, which lost 7 bases and 4 bases, there was a span of 16 bases. CDR3 in amino acids: CASNSRSRSTGELFF. The CDR3 DNA reads TGTGCCAGCAATTCTAGGAGCCGTAGCACCGGGGAGCTGTTTTTT.

The chain combines TRBV7-2 with TRBJ2-1, with TRBD2 matching 9 bases. CDR3 length: 15 residues. With 4 bases clipped from V and 5 bases from J, the junction kept 6 bases outside the gene matches. Germline assignment: CDR1 SGHTA and CDR2 FQGNSA. CDR3 loop: CASSWGLAPHNEQFF. Written as DNA, the CDR3 is TGTGCCAGCAGCTGGGGACTAGCCCCCCACAATGAGCAGTTCTTC.

The gene calls are TRBV18 and TRBJ1-6; D perhaps matches TRBD1 (6 bases). The V end lost 6 bases, the J end lost 5 bases, and 14 bases lay between the germline ends. Germline CDR1 is KGHSH and CDR2 is LQKENI. CDR3 length: 15 amino acids. The DNA of the CDR3 is TGTGCCAGCTCCCCCGGGACACCAGATAATTCACCCCTCCACTTT. Translating gives CASSPGTPDNSPLHF.

Concerning this clone: Other DNA sequences in the sample encode the same CDR3. Written as DNA, the CDR3 is TGTGCCAGCAGTTTATCGGGGGAAAAACTGTTTTTT. It translates to CASSLSGEKLFF. This chain uses TRBV28 with TRBJ1-4, with D unresolved. This CDR3 contains 12 residues. CDR1 MDHEN and CDR2 SYDVKM come from the germline V gene. The ends were cut back, 1 base at V and 8 bases at J, with 5 bases in the middle.

This chain uses TRBV9 with TRBJ1-1; D possibly corresponds to TRBD1 (6 bases). CDR3 length: 15 amino acids. Germline V gene data show CDR1 as SGDLS and CDR2 as YYNGEE. V lost 7 bases and J lost 1, with 17 bases in between. For the CDR3, the DNA is TGTGCCAGCCGCCCGCGGGGGGCGAGGAACACTGAAGCTTTCTTT. Protein product: CASRPRGARNTEAFF.

The chain uses TRBV7-9 and TRBJ2-1, with 10 bases matching TRBD2. This CDR3 is 14 amino acids long. From germline, CDR1 is SEHNR and CDR2 FQNEAQ (reference sequence). The V segment lost 3 bases and the J segment 7 bases; nucleotides outside the gene matches: 3. The CDR3 coding sequence is TGTGCCAGCAGCTTCGGGACTAGCGAGAATGAGCAGTTCTTC. Translation gives CASSFGTSENEQFF.

V usage is TRBV14 and J usage is TRBJ1-1, with unresolved D. Trimming took 3 bases from V and 5 from J, leaving 10 bases between them. Germline V gives CDR1 SGHDN, CDR2 FVKESK. The CDR3 has 13 amino acids. The CDR3 nucleotides read TGTGCCAGCAGCCAGGTCAGGAGGACTGAAGCTTTCTTT. Translated, it gives CASSQVRRTEAFF.

This chain links TRBV28 with TRBJ1-2, with D tentatively TRBD1 (6 bases). V lost 2 bases and J 2 bases, leaving 18 bases between the germline ends. Germline CDR1 reads MDHEN; CDR2 reads SYDVKM. This CDR3 is built from 17 residues. The CDR3 coding sequence is TGTGCCAGCAGTTTAAGGGGCAGGGGCCCCCTAAACTATGGCTACACCTTC. Translating it yields CASSLRGRGPLNYGYTF.

The gene calls are TRBV2 and TRBJ1-6; D unresolved. The V end lost 3 bases, the J end lost 3 bases, and 9 bases lay between the germline ends. CDR3 length: 15 amino acids. CDR1 SNHLY and CDR2 FYNNEI come from the germline V gene. This chain's CDR3 is CASSDTRDYNSPLHF. In DNA, the CDR3 is TGTGCCAGCAGTGACACGAGGGACTATAATTCACCCCTCCACTTT.

This chain connects TRBV11-2 to TRBJ2-1, with 8 bases identical to TRBD2. The CDR3 has 13 residues. Germline V lookup: CDR1 SGHAT, CDR2 FQNNGV. J gave up 3 bases and V 10 bases, and 5 bases lay outside the gene matches. The CDR3 region has the DNA TGTGCCATCCTTAGCGGGAACTACAATGAGCAGTTCTTC. It codes for CAILSGNYNEQFF.

CDR3 loop: CASTWDRNTEAFF. The CDR3 DNA sequence: TGTGCCAGCACATGGGACAGAAACACTGAAGCTTTCTTT. V gene TRBV6-5 combines with J gene TRBJ1-1; 7 nucleotides match TRBD1. V shed 7 bases and J 2 bases; nucleotides not matched to a gene: 4. From germline, CDR1 is MNHEY and CDR2 SVGAGI. The CDR3 extends over 13 amino acids.

This clone was recorded once. This chain connects TRBV5-1 to TRBJ2-1; 8 nucleotides align to TRBD2. Germline values: CDR1 SGHRS, CDR2 YFSETQ. Trimming cost V 1 base and J 6 bases; bases outside gene matches: 6. CDR3 length: 15 amino acids. The CDR3 DNA reads as TGCGCCAGCAGCTTGAGGGCGGGAGGAGTCAATGAGCAGTTCTTC. Its protein is CASSLRAGGVNEQFF.

The chain recombines TRBV19 with TRBJ1-5; 10 nucleotides match TRBD1. CDR3 size: 15 residues. Germline CDR1 is LNHDA and CDR2 is SQIVND (reference sequence). Trimming took 9 bases from V and 6 from J; bases not matched to a gene: 11. The CDR3 spells CASTSGTGVFQPQHF. CDR3 nucleotide sequence: TGTGCCAGCACTTCCGGGACAGGGGTATTTCAGCCCCAGCATTTT.

J is TRBJ2-7 and V is TRBV28; 7 bases fit TRBD2. This CDR3 has 15 residues. CDR1 MDHEN and CDR2 SYDVKM come from the germline V gene. With V trimmed by 7 bases and J by 7 bases, 16 bases remained unmatched. The CDR3 DNA reads TGTGCCAGCACCCTCCCGGGCGGGAGAGGTGGAGAGCAGTACTTC. It encodes CASTLPGGRGGEQYF.

This sequence joins TRBV5-1 and TRBJ1-5; D remains unclear. Germline loops: CDR1 SGHRS, CDR2 YFSETQ. CDR3 size: 13 residues. Deletions cut 4 bases from V and 2 bases from J, with 7 bases between. CDR3 sequence reads: CASSEMGNQPQHF. The CDR3 nucleotides read TGCGCCAGCAGCGAGATGGGCAATCAGCCCCAGCATTTT. The whole variable domain, remainder taken from reference TRBV5-1 and TRBJ1-5, is KAGVTQTPRYLIKTRGQQVTLSCSPISGHRSVSWYQQTPGQGLQFLFEYFSETQRNKGNFPGRFSGRQFSNSRSEMNVSTLELGDSALYLCASSEMGNQPQHFGDGTRLSIL.

The J gene is TRBJ2-1, the V gene TRBV2; 7 positions agree with TRBD2. Per germline, CDR1 SNHLY and CDR2 FYNNEI. The CDR3 is 15 amino acids. The J segment lost 1 base and the V segment lost 4 bases, leaving 4 bases of the junction unmatched. CDR3 bases: TGTGCCAGCAGTGGGGCTAGCGGTTCCTACAATGAGCAGTTCTTC. Protein: CASSGASGSYNEQFF.

The gene calls are TRBV9 and TRBJ2-1; 9 nucleotides align to TRBD2. The CDR3 is made up of 17 amino acids. Germline V CDR1 and CDR2: SGDLS, YYNGEE. V gave up 6 bases and J gave up 1 base; unmatched junction bases: 11. CDR3 nucleotides: TGTGCCAGCAATTTAATAGCGGGAGTCGGATCCTACAATGAGCAGTTCTTC. Amino acids: CASNLIAGVGSYNEQFF.